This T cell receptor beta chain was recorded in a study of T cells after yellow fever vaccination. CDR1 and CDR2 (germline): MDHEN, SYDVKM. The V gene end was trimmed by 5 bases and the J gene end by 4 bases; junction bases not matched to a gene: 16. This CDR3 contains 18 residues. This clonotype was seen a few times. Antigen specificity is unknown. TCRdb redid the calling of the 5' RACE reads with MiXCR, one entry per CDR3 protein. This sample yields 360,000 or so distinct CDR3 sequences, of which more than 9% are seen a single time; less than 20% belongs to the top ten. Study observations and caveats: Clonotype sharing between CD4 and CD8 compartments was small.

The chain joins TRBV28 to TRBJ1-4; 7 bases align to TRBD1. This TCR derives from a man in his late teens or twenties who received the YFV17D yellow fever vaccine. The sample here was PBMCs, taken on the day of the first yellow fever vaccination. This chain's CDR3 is CASSHRRQGARINEKLFF. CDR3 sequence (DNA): TGTGCCAGCAGTCACCGAAGACAGGGCGCACGAATTAATGAAAAACTGTTTTTT.